The entry that follows covers one T cell receptor beta chain sequence. Antigen specificity is unknown. The data were obtained in a study of OX40 agonist ivuxolimab in advanced cancers. Study in general: Of the participants, 40% to 50% had some prior anti-PD-1, anti-PD-L1 or anti-CTLA-4 therapy, which was allowed.

Produced via immunoSEQ multiplex PCR; TCRdb's table is partial and in-frame only. The repertoire holds approximately 31,000 clones, with over 60% as singletons. The V gene end was trimmed by 5 bases and the J gene end by 4 bases; junction bases not matched to a gene: 15. The CDR3 has 18 amino acids. Germline-derived CDR1 and CDR2 are MDHEN and SYDVKM. Sampling of blood occurred at baseline, cycle 4 day 1, and cycle 7 day 1. Study results and limitations: By week 6 at 0.1 to 3.0 mg/kg, blood CD4+ and CD8+ T cells had expanded clonally.

The sample in question was CD4+ or CD8+ T cells sorted from blood, obtained in a trial of the OX40 agonist ivuxolimab. V and J are TRBV28 and TRBJ1-2; TRBD1 matches at 11 bases. The clonotype was recovered from an adult with an advanced solid tumor such as melanoma, head and neck, liver or kidney cancer. The CDR3 DNA follows: TGTGCCAGCAGTCCAACGGGACAGGGGGGTTCGAGTCCCTATGGCTACACCTTC. It yields the protein CASSPTGQGGSSPYGYTF.